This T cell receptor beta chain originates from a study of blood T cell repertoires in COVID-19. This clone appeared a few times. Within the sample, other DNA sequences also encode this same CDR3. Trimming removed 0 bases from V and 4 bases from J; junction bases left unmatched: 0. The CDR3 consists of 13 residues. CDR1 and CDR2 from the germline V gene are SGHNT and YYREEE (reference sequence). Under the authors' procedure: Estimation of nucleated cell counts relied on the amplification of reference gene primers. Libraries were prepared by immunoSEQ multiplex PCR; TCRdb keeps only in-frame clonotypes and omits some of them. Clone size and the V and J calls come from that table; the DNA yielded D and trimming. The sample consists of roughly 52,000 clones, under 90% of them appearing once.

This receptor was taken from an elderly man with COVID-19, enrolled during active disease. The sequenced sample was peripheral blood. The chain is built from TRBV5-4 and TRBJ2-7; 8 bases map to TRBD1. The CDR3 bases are TGTGCCAGCAGCTTGGACAGGGGGTACGAGCAGTACGTC. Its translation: CASSLDRGYEQYV.